This passage covers 29 T cell receptor beta chains from one sample sequenced in a study of blood T cell repertoires in COVID-19. Sequencing used immunoSEQ multiplex PCR; TCRdb keeps in-frame clones, though not all of them. The repertoire holds 70,000 or so clones, with about nine tenths as singletons. The sample taken for sequencing was peripheral blood. These receptors all stem from a woman aged 18 to 35 with acute or convalescent COVID-19.

The table lists this clone with a count of one. The chain uses TRBV28 and TRBJ2-4; 14 bases fit TRBD2. Per the germline V gene, CDR1 is MDHEN and CDR2 is SYDVKM. J gave up 2 bases and V 5 bases, and 14 bases lay outside the gene matches. This CDR3 is 20 amino acids long. CDR3 nucleotide sequence: TGTGCCAGCAGTCCCTGGACTAGCGGGGGGCGGATCCTTTCCAAAAACATTCAGTACTTC. Amino acids: CASSPWTSGGRILSKNIQYF.

J is TRBJ1-2 and V is TRBV6-5; perhaps TRBD1 as D (5 bases). The CDR3 totals 13 residues. Germline V lookup: CDR1 MNHEY, CDR2 SVGAGI. Trimming took 0 bases from V and 13 from J, leaving 15 bases between them. In DNA form, the CDR3 reads TGTGCCAGCAGTTACTCGACCGGGGGAGTTGCCACCTTC. It specifies CASSYSTGGVATF.

The J gene is TRBJ2-5, the V gene TRBV24-1; D gene uncertain. The CDR3 totals 14 residues. CDR1 and CDR2 (germline): KGHDR, SFDVKD. The V and J ends lost 7 bases and 4 bases respectively, with 15 bases between them. The CDR3 loop is CATRDSNVPETQYF. The DNA of the CDR3 is TGTGCCACCAGGGATAGCAACGTACCAGAGACCCAGTACTTC.

Comments on this clone: The sample has other DNA sequences that encode this CDR3 too. The chain has TRBV11-2 and TRBJ1-5, with TRBD1 matching 8 bases. The germline V gene encodes CDR1 SGHAT and CDR2 FQNNGV. The CDR3 loop spans 14 amino acids. With V trimmed by 5 bases and J by 4 bases, 4 bases remained unmatched. The CDR3 coding sequence is TGTGCCAGCAGCCGGACAGGGCCGAATCAGCCCCAGCATTTT. Amino acids: CASSRTGPNQPQHF.

For the CDR3, the DNA is TGTGCCAGCAGTTTCAGACAGGGGATGAGTCAGCCCCAGCATTTT. Translation: CASSFRQGMSQPQHF. The chain uses TRBV27 and TRBJ1-5, with 8 bases that match TRBD1. V lost 3 bases to trimming and J lost 6 bases; unmatched junction nucleotides: 7. The CDR3 spans 15 residues. Germline CDR1 and CDR2: MNHEY and SMNVEV (reference sequence).

The table lists this clone with a count of one. This chain joins TRBV4-3 and TRBJ2-5, with unresolved D. The V gene lost 0 bases and the J gene lost 5 bases, with 13 bases spanning the gap. The CDR3 is 15 residues long. Per the germline V gene, CDR1 is LGHNA and CDR2 is YSLEER. The CDR3: CASSQDRSPRETQYF. CDR3 DNA sequence: TGCGCCAGCAGCCAAGATAGGAGCCCCCGGGAGACCCAGTACTTC.

The chain links TRBV24-1 to TRBJ1-1, with TRBD1 matching 8 bases. Germline V gene data show CDR1 as KGHDR and CDR2 as SFDVKD. This CDR3 is built from 11 residues. Trimming took 9 bases from V and 8 from J; bases not matched to a gene: 4. The CDR3 sequence: CATEQGGEAFF. In nucleotides, the CDR3 is TGTGCCACCGAACAGGGGGGAGAAGCTTTCTTT.

This clone was counted a few times. The chain uses TRBV5-4 and TRBJ2-7; weak D call: TRBD2 (5 bases). In germline, CDR1 is SGHNT, CDR2 YYREEE (reference sequence). This CDR3 has 14 residues. The germline V and J ends were trimmed by 0 bases and 3 bases, with 10 bases remaining between them. CDR3 coding DNA: TGTGCCAGCAGCTTGGTCGGGGAAGACTACGAGCAGTACTTC. Amino acids: CASSLVGEDYEQYF.

The rearrangement joins TRBV7-9 to TRBJ1-6; tentatively, D is TRBD1 (6 bases). V shed 5 bases and J shed 6 bases, with 23 bases lying between them. In germline, CDR1 is SEHNR, CDR2 FQNEAQ (reference sequence). The CDR3 has 18 amino acids. CDR3 nucleotide sequence: TGTGCCAGCAGCCCCGGGGGGGCGCTATCTACCTCTAATTCACCCCTCCACTTT. This encodes CASSPGGALSTSNSPLHF.

The V gene is TRBV27, the J gene TRBJ2-1; TRBD1 aligns across 7 bases. CDR1 and CDR2 (germline): MNHEY, SMNVEV (reference sequence). The CDR3 spans 14 residues. The junction had 2 bases not matched to a gene; V was cut back by 6 bases and J by 0 bases. CDR3 sequence reads: CASRGQLSYNEQFF. The CDR3 region has the DNA TGTGCCAGCAGGGGACAGCTCTCCTACAATGAGCAGTTCTTC.

The chain carries TRBV4-1 and TRBJ1-5, with no clear D. This CDR3 contains 15 residues. Germline V gives CDR1 MGHRA, CDR2 YSYEKL. The V end lost 4 bases, the J end lost 0 bases, and 10 bases lay between the germline ends. CDR3 sequence (DNA): TGCGCCAGCAGCCCGTCTGAGAATAGCAATCAGCCCCAGCATTTT. Translating gives CASSPSENSNQPQHF.

The J gene is TRBJ1-4, the V gene TRBV6-1; no reliable D call. V lost 3 bases, J lost 4 bases, and 9 bases lay in between. The germline gives CDR1 MNHNS, CDR2 SASEGT. This CDR3 is built from 14 residues. CDR3 protein: CASSENGLNEKLFF. Written as DNA, the CDR3 is TGTGCCAGCAGTGAGAACGGACTTAATGAAAAACTGTTTTTT.

The genes are TRBV6-2 or TRBV6-3 and TRBJ2-5, with TRBD2 as a possible D gene (6 bases). There are 13 residues in the CDR3. Between the trimmed V and J ends, which lost 5 bases and 7 bases, there was a span of 14 bases. Germline assignment: CDR1 MNHEY and CDR2 SVGEGT. The DNA of the CDR3 is TGTGCCAGCAGTCCCGGGACTGTTGGGACCCAGTACTTC. It encodes CASSPGTVGTQYF.

J is TRBJ1-3 and V is TRBV28, with a tentative D call TRBD1 (6 bases). This CDR3 region has 13 residues. V lost 4 bases to trimming and J lost 2 bases, with 6 bases between them. CDR1 and CDR2 (germline): MDHEN, SYDVKM. The DNA of the CDR3 is TGTGCCAGCAGTTCAGGGGCTGGAAACACCATATATTTT. It is translated as CASSSGAGNTIYF.

The chain links TRBV27 to TRBJ2-3; no firm D call. Trimming cost V 3 bases and J 6 bases, with 13 bases left between them. The germline V gene encodes CDR1 MNHEY and CDR2 SMNVEV (reference sequence). The CDR3 runs to 14 residues. The CDR3 spells CASSFRLGQDTQYF. The CDR3 region has the DNA TGTGCCAGCAGTTTCAGACTTGGCCAGGATACGCAGTATTTT.

The chain is built from TRBV19 and TRBJ1-2, with a possible D match to TRBD1 (5 bases). V was cut by 2 bases and J by 4 bases, with 8 bases left in between. Germline loops: CDR1 LNHDA, CDR2 SQIVND (reference sequence). The CDR3 has 13 residues. CDR3 sequence: CASSIQGGYGYTF. Written as DNA, the CDR3 is TGTGCCAGTAGTATACAGGGAGGCTATGGCTACACCTTC.

The table lists this clone with a few counts. This CDR3 reads CASSRVLNTEAFF. In DNA, the CDR3 is TGTGCCAGTTCCCGGGTCTTGAACACTGAAGCTTTCTTT. The rearrangement joins TRBV11-2 to TRBJ1-1; D gene unclear. The CDR3 covers 13 residues. Germline V gene sequence: CDR1 SGHAT, CDR2 FQNNGV. The V end lost 9 bases, the J end lost 0 bases, and 11 bases lay between the germline ends.

The chain has TRBV24-1 and TRBJ1-2; 8 nucleotides match TRBD1. After removal of 8 bases from V and 7 bases from J, the junction contained 8 bases not matched to a gene. The CDR3 consists of 13 residues. Germline V gene lookup returns CDR1 KGHDR and CDR2 SFDVKD. The CDR3 reads CATNPGQGGGYTF. As DNA, the CDR3 is TGTGCCACCAATCCAGGACAGGGAGGTGGCTACACCTTC.

The chain links TRBV19 to TRBJ1-5, with D possibly being TRBD1 (5 bases). Germline V gene data show CDR1 as LNHDA and CDR2 as SQIVND (reference sequence). The germline V and J ends were trimmed by 2 bases and 1 base, with 18 bases remaining between them. This CDR3 comprises 18 residues. The CDR3: CASSIPSVGGGSNQPQHF. CDR3 DNA: TGTGCCAGTAGTATACCGTCGGTGGGGGGTGGAAGCAATCAGCCCCAGCATTTT.

The rearrangement links TRBV2 to TRBJ2-1, with a possible D match to TRBD1 (5 bases). V was shortened by 2 bases and J by 10 bases, with 15 bases between the two germline ends. Germline V gives CDR1 SNHLY, CDR2 FYNNEI. CDR3 length: 14 amino acids. CDR3 DNA sequence: TGTGCCAGCAGTGAATTGGGGCTGCCCGGCGAGCAGTTCTTC. As protein: CASSELGLPGEQFF.

The chain carries TRBV4-3 and TRBJ1-3; a possible D gene is TRBD1 (5 bases). The V gene's germline CDR1 is LGHNA and CDR2 YSLEER. The CDR3 extends over 15 amino acids. V was cut by 1 base and J by 3 bases, with 10 bases left in between. The CDR3 reads CASSQVKGLGNTIYF. The CDR3 DNA is TGCGCCAGCAGCCAAGTGAAGGGGCTTGGAAACACCATATATTTT.

The chain links TRBV25-1 to TRBJ1-1; 8 bases align to TRBD1. Germline CDR1 MGHDK, CDR2 SYGVNS. V shed 4 bases, J shed 1 base, and the junction held 5 bases outside the gene matches. The CDR3 loop spans 15 amino acids. CDR3 amino acids: CASSAGGQANTEAFF. The DNA of the CDR3 is TGTGCCAGCAGTGCAGGGGGACAGGCGAACACTGAAGCTTTCTTT.

The V call is TRBV7-8, the J call TRBJ2-3, with a possible D match to TRBD2 (5 bases). CDR3 length equals 18 residues. The germline gives CDR1 SGHVS, CDR2 FQNEAQ. V lost 0 bases, J lost 5 bases, and 21 bases lay in between. The CDR3 loop is CASSLALFRGVSGDTQYF. DNA of the CDR3: TGTGCCAGCAGCTTAGCGCTATTTCGGGGAGTTTCAGGAGATACGCAGTATTTT. The whole variable domain, filled in from reference TRBV7-8 and TRBJ2-3, reads GAGVSQSPRYKVAKRGQDVALRCDPISGHVSLFWYQQALGQGPEFLTYFQNEAQLDKSGLPSDRFFAERPEGSVSTLKIQRTQQEDSAVYLCASSLALFRGVSGDTQYFGPGTRLTVL.

This clone is a singleton in its sample. The chain employs TRBV29-1 and TRBJ2-1; D perhaps matches TRBD1 (6 bases). CDR1 is SQVTM and CDR2 is ANQGSEA in the germline V gene. V lost 6 bases to trimming and J lost 9 bases, with 21 bases between them. This CDR3 contains 14 residues. The CDR3 region is CSVTPRQALGEQFF. DNA of the CDR3: TGCAGCGTGACCCCCCGACAGGCGTTAGGTGAGCAGTTCTTC.

This clone was counted a single time. This chain links TRBV7-9 with TRBJ1-1; 8 bases line up with TRBD1. The CDR3 contains 15 residues. The V and J ends lost 5 bases and 5 bases, in that order; junction bases with no gene match: 10. The germline V gene has CDR1 SEHNR and CDR2 FQNEAQ (reference sequence). Here the CDR3 reads CASSVMTGVGTEAFF. The CDR3 DNA follows: TGTGCCAGCAGCGTCATGACAGGGGTAGGGACTGAAGCTTTCTTT.

The J gene is TRBJ1-6, the V gene TRBV6-1; TRBD1 matches at 7 bases. From germline, CDR1 is MNHNS and CDR2 SASEGT. Trimming took 3 bases from V and 0 from J; bases not matched to a gene: 8. The CDR3 length is 18 residues. DNA for the CDR3: TGTGCCAGCAGTGAGAGGGAGACAGGGAGCTCCTATAATTCACCCCTCCACTTT. Its protein product is CASSERETGSSYNSPLHF.

The rearrangement joins TRBV6-5 to TRBJ2-5; 13 bases agree with TRBD2. The CDR3 is 16 residues long. Germline V gene lookup returns CDR1 MNHEY and CDR2 SVGAGI. V lost 3 bases, J lost 4 bases, and 5 bases stayed unmatched. The CDR3 DNA is TGTGCCAGCAGTTATACTAGCGGGGGGGGGTCAGAGACCCAGTACTTC. Translated: CASSYTSGGGSETQYF.

The chain combines TRBV30 with TRBJ1-2, with 7 positions matching TRBD1. The germline CDR1 and CDR2 sequences are GTSNPN and SVGIG (reference sequence). J gave up 8 bases and V 2 bases, and 14 bases lay outside the gene matches. The CDR3 has 15 residues. CDR3 sequence: CAWSRPPTGVYGYTF. In nucleotides, the CDR3 is TGTGCCTGGAGTCGACCTCCTACAGGGGTATACGGCTACACCTTC.

The genes are TRBV30 and TRBJ1-4; D gene uncertain. The ends were cut back, 0 bases at V and 0 bases at J, with 11 bases in the middle. From germline, CDR1 is GTSNPN and CDR2 SVGIG (reference sequence). The CDR3 spans 16 residues. The CDR3 is CAWSVPGSATNEKLFF. CDR3 nucleotide sequence: TGTGCCTGGAGTGTACCGGGGTCAGCAACTAATGAAAAACTGTTTTTT.